One and the same sample provided the 27 T cell receptor beta chains below, sequenced in a study of CD4 T cells in relation to SARS-CoV-2 and coronaviruses. Their antigens are not known. Unexposed donor CD4+ T cells date from about 2011-2019, before the COVID-19 pandemic. The cells were cultured for over eight days before CD4+ T cells were isolated. Method: immunoSEQ multiplex PCR; TCRdb's copy keeps in-frame clones and lacks some. Found here are approximately 27,000 clones, about 75% of them singletons; the top ten hold approximately 13%. The sequencing input was CD4+ T cells from PBMCs, cultured in vitro. These receptors all stem from a human donor in good health.

This clone has a handful of counts. V gene TRBV7-9 combines with J gene TRBJ2-1, with TRBD2 identical over 8 bases. There are 13 residues in the CDR3. The germline CDR1 and CDR2 sequences are SEHNR and FQNEAQ (reference sequence). J lost 8 bases, V lost 5 bases, and 5 bases had no gene match. CDR3 nucleotide sequence: TGTGCCAGCAGCAGCGGGGGTCGGGATGAGCAGTTCTTC. Its protein product is CASSSGGRDEQFF.

This chain links TRBV7-3 with TRBJ1-5, with unresolved D. Germline CDR1 SGHTA, CDR2 FQGTGA. The CDR3 sequence is 13 residues long. Between the trimmed V and J ends, which lost 5 bases and 3 bases, there was a span of 8 bases. CDR3 nucleotides: TGTGCCAGCAGCCAAGGACCCAATCAGCCCCAGCATTTT. This sequence encodes CASSQGPNQPQHF.

The rearrangement joins TRBV25-1 to TRBJ1-1; tentatively, D is TRBD1 (5 bases). The germline CDR1 and CDR2 sequences are MGHDK and SYGVNS. The ends were cut back, 3 bases at V and 1 base at J, with 9 bases in the middle. CDR3 size: 14 residues. The CDR3 DNA reads TGTGCCAGCAGTGAGCCCGGACAGAACACTGAAGCTTTCTTT. Protein product: CASSEPGQNTEAFF.

The J gene is TRBJ1-2, the V gene TRBV29-1; the match to TRBD1 covers 7 bases. Losses at the gene ends were 6 bases for V and 5 bases for J; bases not matched to a gene: 12. This CDR3 region has 14 residues. The germline gives CDR1 SQVTM, CDR2 ANQGSEA. CDR3 nucleotides: TGCAGCGTCGACAGGGAAAAACAGGGTTATGGCTACACCTTC. The encoded protein is CSVDREKQGYGYTF.

This clone was seen only once. CDR3 protein: CASSLGTGRTGELFF. The DNA of the CDR3 is TGCGCCAGCAGCTTGGGGACAGGGCGGACCGGGGAGCTGTTTTTT. J is TRBJ2-2 and V is TRBV5-1, with 8 bases identical to TRBD1. Germline V gene sequence: CDR1 SGHRS, CDR2 YFSETQ. The CDR3 runs 15 residues. V lost 0 bases, J lost 5 bases, and 3 bases stayed unmatched. The variable domain in full, completed from reference TRBV5-1 and TRBJ2-2, reads KAGVTQTPRYLIKTRGQQVTLSCSPISGHRSVSWYQQTPGQGLQFLFEYFSETQRNKGNFPGRFSGRQFSNSRSEMNVSTLELGDSALYLCASSLGTGRTGELFFGEGSRLTVL.

The genes are TRBV6-5 and TRBJ2-7; D remains ambiguous. Trimming stripped 2 bases from V and 1 base from J, with 12 bases between. This CDR3 has 15 residues. Germline V gives CDR1 MNHEY, CDR2 SVGAGI. For the CDR3, the DNA is TGTGCCAGCAGTTACCGCGCAGCAGCATCCTACGAGCAGTACTTC. This encodes CASSYRAAASYEQYF.

This clone was recorded once. This sequence joins TRBV9 and TRBJ2-1; D unclear. The CDR3 length is 15 residues. Germline V CDR1 and CDR2: SGDLS, YYNGEE. V lost 1 base and J 8 bases, leaving 16 bases between the germline ends. CDR3 DNA sequence: TGTGCCAGCAGCGTAAATCCCCAGGCCGAGGATGAGCAGTTCTTC. Encoded protein: CASSVNPQAEDEQFF.

This clone was counted a single time. The rearrangement uses TRBV5-6 and TRBJ1-4; weak D call: TRBD1 (6 bases). This CDR3 contains 14 residues. Germline values: CDR1 SGHDT, CDR2 YYEEEE. The V gene lost 2 bases and the J gene lost 4 bases, with 9 bases spanning the gap. The CDR3 nucleotides read TGTGCCAGCAGCTTATACAGGGTTAATGAAAAACTGTTTTTT. This sequence encodes CASSLYRVNEKLFF. Full variable domain (missing parts from reference TRBV5-6 and TRBJ1-4): DAGVTQSPTHLIKTRGQQVTLRCSPKSGHDTVSWYQQALGQGPQFIFQYYEEEERQRGNFPDRFSGHQFPNYSSELNVNALLLGDSALYLCASSLYRVNEKLFFGSGTQLSVL.

The rearrangement uses TRBV14 and TRBJ2-1; D uncertain. Looked up from germline, CDR1 is SGHDN and CDR2 is FVKESK. V was trimmed by 2 bases and J by 0 bases, leaving 8 bases between them. The CDR3 has 15 amino acids. This CDR3 is CASSQFASSYNEQFF. In DNA form, the CDR3 reads TGTGCCAGCAGCCAATTCGCTAGCTCCTACAATGAGCAGTTCTTC.

The chain employs TRBV19 and TRBJ2-3; 9 bases agree with TRBD1. The V gene's germline CDR1 is LNHDA and CDR2 SQIVND (reference sequence). Trimming took 9 bases from V and 2 from J; bases not matched to a gene: 12. The CDR3 has 16 residues. CDR3 protein: CASRARGQGFTDTQYF. The CDR3 DNA follows: TGTGCCAGCCGAGCTCGAGGACAGGGGTTCACAGATACGCAGTATTTT.

This clone was observed a single time. The rearrangement links TRBV19 to TRBJ1-4; a weak D match, TRBD1 (5 bases). Germline V gene lookup returns CDR1 LNHDA and CDR2 SQIVND (reference sequence). The CDR3 runs to 16 residues. V was cut by 0 bases and J by 8 bases, with 16 bases left in between. The CDR3 loop is CASSIDGAIRREKLFF. The CDR3 DNA is TGTGCCAGTAGTATAGATGGGGCCATTCGGAGGGAAAAACTGTTTTTT.

The gene calls are TRBV19 and TRBJ2-1; D gene ambiguous. This CDR3 contains 15 residues. V was pared by 5 bases and J by 1 base, with 12 bases between. CDR1 and CDR2 from the germline V gene are LNHDA and SQIVND (reference sequence). DNA for the CDR3: TGTGCCAGTAGTGCCCCCTGGGAATCCTACAATGAGCAGTTCTTC. As protein: CASSAPWESYNEQFF.

V is TRBV10-1 and J is TRBJ2-5; D is ambiguous. This CDR3 has 13 amino acids. V lost 4 bases and J lost 10, with 16 bases in between. Germline V gene sequence: CDR1 WNHNN, CDR2 SYGVQD (reference sequence). Here the CDR3 reads CASSGVGPSVQYF. CDR3 in DNA: TGCGCCAGCAGTGGCGTAGGCCCAAGCGTCCAGTACTTC.

This clone has a handful of counts. V usage is TRBV7-2 and J usage is TRBJ2-7; TRBD2 matches at 12 bases. J lost 3 bases, V lost 5 bases, and 2 bases had no gene match. Germline lookup yields CDR1 SGHTA and CDR2 FQGNSA. The length of the CDR3 is 14 residues. CDR3 residues: CASSMTSGGYEQYF. For the CDR3, the DNA is TGTGCCAGCAGCATGACTAGCGGGGGCTACGAGCAGTACTTC.

This clone has a handful of counts. The rearrangement joins TRBV19 to TRBJ1-2, with D possibly being TRBD1 (5 bases). The CDR3 runs to 12 residues. Germline V gene data show CDR1 as LNHDA and CDR2 as SQIVND (reference sequence). The CDR3 loop reads CGPSSRAYGYTF. As DNA, the CDR3 is TGTGGCCCCTCGTCCAGGGCCTATGGCTACACCTTC.

The chain links TRBV4-2 to TRBJ2-7; 8 nucleotides match TRBD2. Trimming took 1 base from V and 2 from J; bases not matched to a gene: 4. CDR3 length: 15 amino acids. In germline, CDR1 is LGHNA, CDR2 YNFKEQ. CDR3 nucleotides: TGTGCCAGCAGCCAAGGCAGCGGGAGCACCTACGAGCAGTACTTC. Its protein product is CASSQGSGSTYEQYF.

This CDR3 reads CASSVGSRTTSYGYTF. CDR3 in DNA: TGTGCCAGCAGCGTAGGATCGCGGACTACAAGCTATGGCTACACCTTC. V is TRBV9 and J is TRBJ1-2, with unresolved D. Germline loops: CDR1 SGDLS, CDR2 YYNGEE. The CDR3 has 16 residues. The V and J ends lost 0 bases and 4 bases respectively, with 16 bases between them. The full variable domain, with the rest looked up from reference TRBV9 and TRBJ1-2, is DSGVTQTPKHLITATGQRVTLRCSPRSGDLSVYWYQQSLDQGLQFLIQYYNGEERAKGNILERFSAQQFPDLHSELNLSSLELGDSALYFCASSVGSRTTSYGYTFGSGTRLTVV.

V gene TRBV30 combines with J gene TRBJ1-1; 7 nucleotides line up with TRBD1. Unmatched junction bases numbered 7, after V lost 5 bases and J lost 1 base. The germline CDR1 and CDR2 sequences are GTSNPN and SVGIG (reference sequence). The CDR3 totals 14 residues. CDR3 protein: CAWSTGVENTEAFF. The DNA for the CDR3 is TGTGCCTGGTCCACAGGGGTGGAGAACACTGAAGCTTTCTTT.

This clone was recorded once. The chain is built from TRBV7-9 and TRBJ2-1; D perhaps matches TRBD2 (5 bases). CDR1 is SEHNR, CDR2 FQNEAQ, per germline (reference sequence). The ends were cut back, 3 bases at V and 8 bases at J, with 11 bases in the middle. This CDR3 has 13 residues. The CDR3 DNA reads TGTGCCAGCAGCTTGGGCCTAGCTGATGAGCAGTTCTTC. It translates to CASSLGLADEQFF.

This clone was observed a few times. This chain uses TRBV5-5 with TRBJ1-6; D perhaps matches TRBD1 (5 bases). Deletions cut 3 bases from V and 10 bases from J, with 17 bases between. The CDR3 length is 15 residues. CDR1 SGHKS and CDR2 YYEKEE come from the germline V gene (reference sequence). The CDR3 sequence: CASSSREVFVSPLHF. The CDR3 nucleotides are TGTGCCAGCAGCTCCAGGGAGGTCTTTGTGTCACCCCTCCACTTT.

The chain couples TRBV10-2 to TRBJ2-3; 9 bases align to TRBD1. The CDR3 contains 17 residues. Germline CDR1 WSHSY, CDR2 SAAADI. Trimming cost V 4 bases and J 5 bases; bases outside gene matches: 13. CDR3 DNA: TGCGCCAGCAGTGGAAGGACAGGGGCGCGCAAGATAGATACGCAGTATTTT. Translating gives CASSGRTGARKIDTQYF.

The chain carries TRBV6-2 or TRBV6-3 and TRBJ2-1; tentative D call: TRBD2 (6 bases). The CDR3 covers 17 residues. Germline loops: CDR1 MNHEY, CDR2 SVGEGT. V gave up 0 bases and J gave up 4 bases, with 16 bases separating them. Written as DNA, the CDR3 is TGTGCCAGCAGTTACTCGAGGTCGGCTAGCGCTTACAATGAGCAGTTCTTC. It encodes CASSYSRSASAYNEQFF.

CDR3 region: CASSISPVRNEKLFF. The CDR3 region has the DNA TGTGCCAGTAGTATATCTCCGGTCCGAAATGAAAAACTGTTTTTT. The V call is TRBV19, the J call TRBJ1-4, with D hard to call. Germline V lookup: CDR1 LNHDA, CDR2 SQIVND (reference sequence). Deletions cut 2 bases from V and 5 bases from J, with 12 bases between. The CDR3 runs to 15 residues.

The rearrangement joins TRBV29-1 to TRBJ2-3; 7 bases agree with TRBD1. J gave up 2 bases and V 6 bases, and 8 bases lay outside the gene matches. Germline V gene lookup returns CDR1 SQVTM and CDR2 ANQGSEA. The CDR3 is made up of 14 amino acids. CDR3 DNA sequence: TGCAGCGTCTCCCGACAGGGAATCACAGATACGCAGTATTTT. Amino acid sequence: CSVSRQGITDTQYF.

This chain uses TRBV5-8 with TRBJ1-5; D perhaps matches TRBD1 (5 bases). This CDR3 contains 15 residues. The V and J ends lost 3 bases and 0 bases respectively, with 10 bases between them. Germline lookup yields CDR1 SGHTS and CDR2 YDEGEE. DNA of the CDR3: TGTGCCAGCAGCTGGGACGGGGATAGCAATCAGCCCCAGCATTTT. Its translation is CASSWDGDSNQPQHF.

The V call is TRBV6-2 or TRBV6-3, the J call TRBJ2-3, with 10 bases aligning to TRBD2. The CDR3 sequence is 18 residues long. V lost 0 bases and J lost 0; bases outside the gene matches: 6. Germline values: CDR1 MNHEY, CDR2 SVGEGT. For the CDR3, the DNA is TGTGCCAGCAGTTACTCGAGGCTAGCGGGGGCTAGCACAGATACGCAGTATTTT. As protein: CASSYSRLAGASTDTQYF.

This clone was observed a single time. The chain uses TRBV5-1 and TRBJ1-4; 9 nucleotides align to TRBD1. The CDR3 is 14 residues long. With V trimmed by 3 bases and J by 5 bases, 2 bases remained unmatched. Germline V gene lookup returns CDR1 SGHRS and CDR2 YFSETQ. CDR3 bases: TGCGCCAGCAGCTGGACAGGGGAGAATGAAAAACTGTTTTTT. It translates to CASSWTGENEKLFF.